A single sample gave rise to the 19 T cell receptor beta chains below, sequenced in a study of T cell changes during pregnancy in multiple sclerosis. Profiling relied on immunoSEQ multiplex PCR, and the TCRdb table lists in-frame clones only, not all of them. The profile shows almost 20,000 clones, 88% of them singletons. The material sequenced was CD8+ T cells from peripheral blood mononuclear cells, taken in the third trimester of pregnancy. These receptors were collected from a female donor in good health, enrolled as a control in a pregnancy study.

This sequence joins TRBV7-6 and TRBJ2-7, with a tentative D call TRBD2 (7 bases). Trimming took off 5 bases at V and 9 bases at J, with 23 bases between the two ends. Germline assignment: CDR1 SGHVS and CDR2 FNYEAQ. The CDR3 totals 15 residues. The CDR3 nucleotides read TGTGCCAGCAGCCCCGACGGGGGGCGTGGGGGGTGGCAGTACTTC. It translates to CASSPDGGRGGWQYF.

V is TRBV9 and J is TRBJ2-3, with D perhaps TRBD2 (6 bases). CDR3 length: 16 amino acids. V was pared by 2 bases and J by 4 bases, with 17 bases between. Germline-derived CDR1 and CDR2 are SGDLS and YYNGEE. CDR3 sequence: CASSVFGGAPSDTQYF. The CDR3 coding sequence is TGTGCCAGCAGCGTTTTCGGCGGGGCTCCCTCAGATACGCAGTATTTT.

This clone is medium-sized by share. The rearrangement links TRBV19 to TRBJ2-7; TRBD1 aligns across 11 bases. Per germline, CDR1 LNHDA and CDR2 SQIVND (reference sequence). The CDR3 totals 14 residues. The V gene end was trimmed by 7 bases and the J gene end by 7 bases; junction bases not matched to a gene: 9. For the CDR3, the DNA is TGTGCCAGTAACCTCGGACAGGGGGCGGAAGAGCAGTACTTC. This gives the protein CASNLGQGAEEQYF.

V gene TRBV7-9 combines with J gene TRBJ2-1, with 7 bases aligning to TRBD1. The CDR3 length is 14 residues. From germline, CDR1 is SEHNR and CDR2 FQNEAQ (reference sequence). With 5 bases clipped from V and 5 bases from J, the junction kept 6 bases outside the gene matches. This chain's CDR3 is CASSNRDSHNEQFF. CDR3 coding DNA: TGTGCCAGCAGCAACCGGGACAGCCACAATGAGCAGTTCTTC.

This chain uses TRBV4-2 with TRBJ2-7; 7 bases agree with TRBD2. The junction had 10 bases not matched to a gene; V was cut back by 0 bases and J by 5 bases. The CDR3 runs 16 residues. Germline CDR1 and CDR2: LGHNA and YNFKEQ. In DNA, the CDR3 is TGTGCCAGCAGCCAAGATCGCGCTAGCGGTAATGACGAGCAGTACTTC. Translation: CASSQDRASGNDEQYF.

The chain recombines TRBV27 with TRBJ2-7; tentative D call: TRBD1 (6 bases). In germline, CDR1 is MNHEY, CDR2 SMNVEV (reference sequence). This CDR3 has 13 residues. Trimming removed 3 bases from V and 5 bases from J, with 11 bases in between. The CDR3: CASSFTGYHEQYF. CDR3 nucleotides: TGTGCCAGCAGTTTCACAGGGTATCACGAGCAGTACTTC.

In its sample, this clone was seen a few times. The gene calls are TRBV11-3 and TRBJ2-7; 8 bases map to TRBD1. Germline assignment: CDR1 SGHNT and CDR2 YENEEA. CDR3 length: 17 amino acids. V was clipped by 0 bases and J by 4 bases; unmatched bases: 11. CDR3 region: CASSLDSENRGWYEQYF. CDR3 nucleotides: TGTGCCAGCAGCTTAGATTCGGAGAACAGGGGGTGGTACGAGCAGTACTTC. Variable domain in full (rest from reference TRBV11-3 and TRBJ2-7): EAGVVQSPRYKIIEKKQPVAFWCNPISGHNTLYWYLQNLGQGPELLIRYENEEAVDDSQLPKDRFSAERLKGVDSTLKIQPAELGDSAVYLCASSLDSENRGWYEQYFGPGTRLTVT.

The V gene is TRBV5-5, the J gene TRBJ1-3, with D tentatively TRBD1 (5 bases). Trimming took off 1 base at V and 2 bases at J, with 13 bases between the two ends. CDR1 is SGHKS, CDR2 YYEKEE, per germline (reference sequence). The CDR3 sequence is 16 residues long. CDR3 sequence: CASSLFRAGTGNTIYF. Here the CDR3 DNA reads TGTGCCAGCAGCTTGTTTAGGGCAGGGACTGGAAACACCATATATTTT.

This rearrangement joins TRBV10-3 to TRBJ2-7; D remains ambiguous. The CDR3 totals 11 residues. Between the trimmed V and J ends, which lost 5 bases and 2 bases, there was a span of 4 bases. Looked up from germline, CDR1 is ENHRY and CDR2 is SYGVKD. In nucleotides, the CDR3 is TGTGCCATCAGTCCTGCCTACGAGCAGTACTTC. Translating gives CAISPAYEQYF.

By its share, this clone is large. V gene TRBV7-8 combines with J gene TRBJ1-5, with 8 positions matching TRBD1. The CDR3 contains 13 residues. V dropped 4 bases and J dropped 9; count of bases not matched to a gene: 5. Per germline, CDR1 SGHVS and CDR2 FQNEAQ. CDR3 DNA: TGTGCCAGCAGCTCCTTCAGGGGGCGGCCCCAGCATTTT. Translating it yields CASSSFRGRPQHF.

This clone has just a few counts. Other nucleotide sequences in the sample specify the same CDR3. J is TRBJ1-2 and V is TRBV6-5; D possibly corresponds to TRBD1 (5 bases). V was clipped by 5 bases and J by 2 bases, with 12 bases between them. Germline CDR1 is MNHEY and CDR2 is SVGAGI. The CDR3 totals 14 residues. This CDR3 is CASSLLDSNYGYTF. CDR3 coding DNA: TGTGCCAGCAGTCTCCTAGACAGCAACTATGGCTACACCTTC.

J is TRBJ2-3 and V is TRBV28; 13 bases align to TRBD2. From germline, CDR1 is MDHEN and CDR2 SYDVKM. Losses at the gene ends were 7 bases for V and 2 bases for J; bases not matched to a gene: 3. This CDR3 is 15 amino acids long. This chain's CDR3 is CASKTSGRATDTQYF. Here the CDR3 DNA reads TGTGCCAGCAAAACTAGCGGGAGGGCCACAGATACGCAGTATTTT.

The chain employs TRBV19 and TRBJ2-6; the match to TRBD1 covers 8 bases. Losses at the gene ends were 8 bases for V and 4 bases for J; bases not matched to a gene: 13. This CDR3 has 17 amino acids. Germline CDR1 and CDR2: LNHDA and SQIVND (reference sequence). The CDR3 DNA sequence: TGTGCCAGTGAGGACAGGGAATCCAAGTGGGGGGCCAACGTCCTGACTTTC. This codes for CASEDRESKWGANVLTF.

The chain combines TRBV5-5 with TRBJ1-5; D is possibly TRBD1 (6 bases). V lost 7 bases, J lost 4 bases, and 15 bases lay in between. Per germline, CDR1 SGHKS and CDR2 YYEKEE (reference sequence). This CDR3 has 14 residues. This CDR3 reads CASSLYTGNQPQHF. CDR3 in DNA: TGTGCCAGCTCTCTTTACACAGGGAATCAGCCCCAGCATTTT.

This clone was counted between two and nine times. This sequence joins TRBV27 and TRBJ1-1, with D unclear. The V end lost 5 bases, the J end lost 5 bases, and 18 bases lay between the germline ends. Germline V gene sequence: CDR1 MNHEY, CDR2 SMNVEV (reference sequence). The CDR3 runs 15 residues. CDR3 residues: CASSIPGSKVTEAFF. CDR3 bases: TGTGCCAGCAGTATCCCCGGGTCTAAGGTTACTGAAGCTTTCTTT.

This chain joins TRBV5-6 and TRBJ1-5, with D possibly being TRBD1 (5 bases). This CDR3 contains 14 residues. Trimming left V 2 bases short and J 7 bases short, with 13 bases between. Germline CDR1 reads SGHDT; CDR2 reads YYEEEE. The CDR3 sequence: CASSFRGLGQPQHF. CDR3 coding DNA: TGTGCCAGCAGCTTCCGGGGGTTAGGACAGCCCCAGCATTTT.

The chain uses TRBV15 and TRBJ1-2; 7 bases fit TRBD1. Germline V CDR1 and CDR2: LNHNV, YYDKDF (reference sequence). The CDR3 contains 17 residues. With 0 bases clipped from V and 3 bases from J, the junction kept 10 bases outside the gene matches. The CDR3 here is CATSRDVQGTAYYGYTF. The CDR3 bases are TGTGCCACCAGCAGAGATGTTCAAGGGACAGCTTACTATGGCTACACCTTC.

The chain recombines TRBV10-1 with TRBJ2-3, with D uncertain. The V gene's germline CDR1 is WNHNN and CDR2 SYGVQD (reference sequence). V was shortened by 0 bases and J by 9 bases, with 10 bases between the two germline ends. This CDR3 has 13 residues. This CDR3 reads CASSESAPNTQYF. CDR3 coding DNA: TGCGCCAGCAGTGAGTCAGCCCCCAACACGCAGTATTTT.

This clone was detected only once. The V call is TRBV4-3, the J call TRBJ2-7; the D is unclear. V lost 3 bases and J 5 bases, leaving 11 bases between the germline ends. The germline CDR1 and CDR2 sequences are LGHNA and YSLEER. This CDR3 is 13 amino acids long. The CDR3 is CASSQQVWDEQYF. DNA of the CDR3: TGCGCCAGCAGCCAGCAGGTTTGGGACGAGCAGTACTTC.